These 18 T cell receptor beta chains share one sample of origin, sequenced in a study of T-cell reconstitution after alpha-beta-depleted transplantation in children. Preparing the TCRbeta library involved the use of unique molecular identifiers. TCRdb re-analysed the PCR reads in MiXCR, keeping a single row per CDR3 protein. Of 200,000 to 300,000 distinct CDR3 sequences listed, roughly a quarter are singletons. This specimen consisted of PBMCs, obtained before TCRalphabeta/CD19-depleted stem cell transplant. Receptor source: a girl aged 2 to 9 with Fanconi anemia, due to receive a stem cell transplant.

Written as DNA, the CDR3 is TGCAGTGCTGAGGGGACCGGGGAGCTGTTTTTT. It specifies CSAEGTGELFF. The chain recombines TRBV20-1 with TRBJ2-2, with D possibly called TRBD1 or TRBD2 (5 bases each). The CDR3 contains 11 residues. Germline CDR1 and CDR2: DFQATT and SNEGSKA (reference sequence). Between the trimmed V and J ends, which lost 5 bases and 5 bases, there was a span of 6 bases.

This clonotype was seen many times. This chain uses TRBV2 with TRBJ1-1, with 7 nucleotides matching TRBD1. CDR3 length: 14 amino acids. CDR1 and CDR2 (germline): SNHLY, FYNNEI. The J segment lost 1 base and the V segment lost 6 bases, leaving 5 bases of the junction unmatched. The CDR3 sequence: CASRGWTGNTEAFF. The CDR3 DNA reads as TGTGCCAGCAGAGGGTGGACAGGGAACACTGAAGCTTTCTTT.

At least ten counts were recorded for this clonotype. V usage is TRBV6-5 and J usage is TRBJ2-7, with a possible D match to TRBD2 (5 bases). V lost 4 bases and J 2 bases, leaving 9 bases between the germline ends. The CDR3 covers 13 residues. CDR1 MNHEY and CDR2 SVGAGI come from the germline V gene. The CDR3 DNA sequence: TGTGCCAGCAGTTCTGACTATCCCTACGAGCAGTACTTC. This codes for CASSSDYPYEQYF.

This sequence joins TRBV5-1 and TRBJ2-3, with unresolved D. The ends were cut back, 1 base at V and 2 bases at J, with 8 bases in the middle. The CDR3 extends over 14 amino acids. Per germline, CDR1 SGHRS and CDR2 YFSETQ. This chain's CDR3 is CASSLSIFTDTQYF. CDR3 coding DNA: TGCGCCAGCAGCTTGTCAATCTTCACAGATACGCAGTATTTT. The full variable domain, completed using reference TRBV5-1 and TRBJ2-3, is KAGVTQTPRYLIKTRGQQVTLSCSPISGHRSVSWYQQTPGQGLQFLFEYFSETQRNKGNFPGRFSGRQFSNSRSEMNVSTLELGDSALYLCASSLSIFTDTQYFGPGTRLTVL.

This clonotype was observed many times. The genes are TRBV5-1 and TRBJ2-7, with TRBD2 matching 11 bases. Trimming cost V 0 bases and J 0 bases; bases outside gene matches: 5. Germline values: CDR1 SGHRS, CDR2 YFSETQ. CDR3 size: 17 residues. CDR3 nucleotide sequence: TGCGCCAGCAGCTTGGGGACTAGCGGGCTCAGCTCCTACGAGCAGTACTTC. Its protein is CASSLGTSGLSSYEQYF. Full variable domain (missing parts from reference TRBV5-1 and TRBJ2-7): KAGVTQTPRYLIKTRGQQVTLSCSPISGHRSVSWYQQTPGQGLQFLFEYFSETQRNKGNFPGRFSGRQFSNSRSEMNVSTLELGDSALYLCASSLGTSGLSSYEQYFGPGTRLTVT.

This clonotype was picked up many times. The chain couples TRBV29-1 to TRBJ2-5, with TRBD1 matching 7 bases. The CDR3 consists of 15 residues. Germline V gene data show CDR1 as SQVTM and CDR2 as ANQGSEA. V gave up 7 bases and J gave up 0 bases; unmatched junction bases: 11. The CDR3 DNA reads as TGCAGCGCATCGAGTACAGGGGCCTACCAAGAGACCCAGTACTTC. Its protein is CSASSTGAYQETQYF. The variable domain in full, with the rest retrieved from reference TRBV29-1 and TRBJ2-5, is SAVISQKPSRDICQRGTSLTIQCQVDSQVTMMFWYRQQPGQSLTLIATANQGSEATYESGFVIDKFPISRPNLTFSTLTVSNMSPEDSSIYLCSASSTGAYQETQYFGPGTRLLVL.

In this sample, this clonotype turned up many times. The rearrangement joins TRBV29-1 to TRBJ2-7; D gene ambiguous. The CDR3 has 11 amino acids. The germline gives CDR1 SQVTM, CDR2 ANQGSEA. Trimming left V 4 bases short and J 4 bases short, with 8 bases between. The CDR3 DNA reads TGCAGCGTTGTCTTGGGGTACGAGCAGTACTTC. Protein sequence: CSVVLGYEQYF.

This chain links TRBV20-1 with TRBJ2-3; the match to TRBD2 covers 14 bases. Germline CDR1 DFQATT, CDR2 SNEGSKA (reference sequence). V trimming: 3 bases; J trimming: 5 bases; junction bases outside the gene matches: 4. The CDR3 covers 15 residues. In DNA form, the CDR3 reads TGCAGTGCTAGTCCCGGGACTAGCGGGGGAGATACGCAGTATTTT. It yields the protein CSASPGTSGGDTQYF.

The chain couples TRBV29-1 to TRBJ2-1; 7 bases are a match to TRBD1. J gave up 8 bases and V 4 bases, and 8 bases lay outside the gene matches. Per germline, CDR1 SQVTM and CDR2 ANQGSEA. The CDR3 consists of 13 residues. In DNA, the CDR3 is TGCAGCGTTGCGGAATCAGGGGGAGATGAGCAGTTCTTC. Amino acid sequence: CSVAESGGDEQFF.

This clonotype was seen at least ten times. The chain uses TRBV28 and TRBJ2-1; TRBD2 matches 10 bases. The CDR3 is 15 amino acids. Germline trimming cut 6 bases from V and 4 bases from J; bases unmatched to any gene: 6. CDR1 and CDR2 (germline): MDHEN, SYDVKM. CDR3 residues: CASSPGTSEYNEQFF. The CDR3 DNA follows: TGTGCCAGCAGCCCCGGGACTAGCGAGTACAATGAGCAGTTCTTC. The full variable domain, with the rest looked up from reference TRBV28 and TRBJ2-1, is DVKVTQSSRYLVKRTGEKVFLECVQDMDHENMFWYRQDPGLGLRLIYFSYDVKMKEKGDIPEGYSVSREKKERFSLILESASTNQTSMYLCASSPGTSEYNEQFFGPGTRLTVL.

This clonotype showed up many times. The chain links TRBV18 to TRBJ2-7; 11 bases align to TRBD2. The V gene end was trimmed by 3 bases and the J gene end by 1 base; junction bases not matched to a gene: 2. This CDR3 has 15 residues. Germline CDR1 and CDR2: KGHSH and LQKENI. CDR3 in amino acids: CASSPASGGSYEQYF. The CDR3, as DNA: TGTGCCAGCTCACCTGCTAGCGGGGGGTCCTACGAGCAGTACTTC.

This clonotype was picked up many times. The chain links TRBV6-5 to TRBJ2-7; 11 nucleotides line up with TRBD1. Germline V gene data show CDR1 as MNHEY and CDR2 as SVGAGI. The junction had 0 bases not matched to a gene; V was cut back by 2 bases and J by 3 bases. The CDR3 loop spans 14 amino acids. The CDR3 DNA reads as TGTGCCAGCAGTTACGGGACAGGGGGCTACGAGCAGTACTTC. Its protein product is CASSYGTGGYEQYF.

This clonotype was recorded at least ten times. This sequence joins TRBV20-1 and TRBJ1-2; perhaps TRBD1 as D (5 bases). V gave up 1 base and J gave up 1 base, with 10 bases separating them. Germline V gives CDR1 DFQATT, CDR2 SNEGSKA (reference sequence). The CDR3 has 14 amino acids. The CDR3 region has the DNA TGCAGTGCTAGAGTGACCAGGGTTAACTATGGCTACACCTTC. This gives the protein CSARVTRVNYGYTF.

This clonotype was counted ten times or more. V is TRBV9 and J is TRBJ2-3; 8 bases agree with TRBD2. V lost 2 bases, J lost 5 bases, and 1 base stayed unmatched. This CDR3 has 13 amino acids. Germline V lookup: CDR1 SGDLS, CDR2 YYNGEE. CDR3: CASSVTSVDTQYF. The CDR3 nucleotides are TGTGCCAGCAGCGTGACTAGCGTAGATACGCAGTATTTT.

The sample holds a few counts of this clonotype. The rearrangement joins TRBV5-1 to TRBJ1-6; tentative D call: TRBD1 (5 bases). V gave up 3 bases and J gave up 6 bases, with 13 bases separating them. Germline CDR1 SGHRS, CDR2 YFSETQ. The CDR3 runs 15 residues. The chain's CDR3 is CASSWGEGRNSPLHF. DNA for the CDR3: TGCGCCAGCAGCTGGGGGGAAGGCCGTAATTCACCCCTCCACTTT.

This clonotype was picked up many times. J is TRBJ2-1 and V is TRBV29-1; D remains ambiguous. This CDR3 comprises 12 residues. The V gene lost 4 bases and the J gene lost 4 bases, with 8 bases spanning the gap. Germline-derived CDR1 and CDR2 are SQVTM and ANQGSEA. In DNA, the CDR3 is TGCAGCGTTGTAAGGGCTTACAATGAGCAGTTCTTC. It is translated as CSVVRAYNEQFF.

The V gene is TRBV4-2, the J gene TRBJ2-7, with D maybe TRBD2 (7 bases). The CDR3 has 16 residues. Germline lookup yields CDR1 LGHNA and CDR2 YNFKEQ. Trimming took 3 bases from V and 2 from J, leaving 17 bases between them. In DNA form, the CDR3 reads TGTGCCAGCAGCCAGAGGGGGGGGCGAGCCACCTACGAGCAGTACTTC. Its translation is CASSQRGGRATYEQYF.

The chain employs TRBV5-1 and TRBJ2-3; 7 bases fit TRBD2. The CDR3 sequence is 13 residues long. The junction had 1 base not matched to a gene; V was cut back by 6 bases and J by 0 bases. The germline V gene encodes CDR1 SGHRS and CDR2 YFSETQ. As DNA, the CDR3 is TGCGCCAGCAACGGGGGGAGCACAGATACGCAGTATTTT. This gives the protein CASNGGSTDTQYF. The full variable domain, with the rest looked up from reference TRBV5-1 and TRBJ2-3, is KAGVTQTPRYLIKTRGQQVTLSCSPISGHRSVSWYQQTPGQGLQFLFEYFSETQRNKGNFPGRFSGRQFSNSRSEMNVSTLELGDSALYLCASNGGSTDTQYFGPGTRLTVL.